One and the same sample provided the 17 T cell receptor beta chains below, sequenced in a study of T cells after yellow fever vaccination. MiXCR, applied by TCRdb to the 5' RACE reads, yields one record per CDR3 protein. The table shows fewer than 450,000 distinct CDR3 sequences, with approximately 10% occurring only once. The sample consisted of PBMCs, taken on the day of the first yellow fever vaccination. These TCRs come from a man younger than 30 who received the YFV17D yellow fever vaccine.

The chain uses TRBV24-1 and TRBJ2-3; 10 bases agree with TRBD1. Germline CDR1 is KGHDR and CDR2 is SFDVKD. The ends lost 1 base at V and 3 bases at J; junction bases unmatched: 9. This CDR3 contains 18 residues. DNA of the CDR3: TGTGCCACCAGTGATTTAATAGACCGGGACAGGGGAACAGATACGCAGTATTTT. Its translation is CATSDLIDRDRGTDTQYF.

This clonotype was detected a few times. The CDR3 DNA is TGCGCCCTAACAGTAGGGGATGCCTACGAGCAGTACTTC. Translation: CALTVGDAYEQYF. The chain carries TRBV20-1 and TRBJ2-7; D perhaps matches TRBD1 (5 bases). Germline V CDR1 and CDR2: DFQATT, SNEGSKA (reference sequence). There are 13 residues in the CDR3.

The V gene is TRBV18, the J gene TRBJ2-2; D is unresolved. Germline values: CDR1 KGHSH, CDR2 LQKENI. This CDR3 comprises 15 residues. With 3 bases removed from V and 1 base from J, the gap between germline ends came to 9 bases. The CDR3 protein is CASSPKAENTGELFF. CDR3 nucleotides: TGTGCCAGCTCACCGAAGGCGGAGAACACCGGGGAGCTGTTTTTT.

This chain uses TRBV6-2 or TRBV6-3 with TRBJ1-5, with D perhaps TRBD1 (6 bases). CDR3 size: 15 residues. Germline V CDR1 and CDR2: MNHEY, SVGEGT. Trimming took off 5 bases at V and 4 bases at J, with 15 bases between the two ends. CDR3 nucleotides: TGTGCCAGCAGTCCCCGGAGGGACACTAATCAGCCCCAGCATTTT. Translation: CASSPRRDTNQPQHF.

There are a few counts of this clonotype. The J gene is TRBJ2-7, the V gene TRBV6-1; 9 bases line up with TRBD1. CDR1 is MNHNS, CDR2 SASEGT, per germline. This CDR3 contains 14 residues. The V gene end was trimmed by 5 bases and the J gene end by 3 bases; junction bases not matched to a gene: 5. CDR3 DNA sequence: TGTGCCAGCAGTCCCGGGACAGGGAACTACGAGCAGTACGTC. Its protein is CASSPGTGNYEQYV.

There are a few counts of this clonotype. The chain uses TRBV4-1 and TRBJ1-4, with TRBD1 as a possible D gene (6 bases). The CDR3 contains 12 residues. The germline V gene encodes CDR1 MGHRA and CDR2 YSYEKL. V was shortened by 10 bases and J by 5 bases, with 11 bases between the two germline ends. The CDR3 DNA reads TGCGCCACGGGGGCAGCGAATGAAAAACTGTTTTTT. Protein: CATGAANEKLFF.

The J gene is TRBJ1-5, the V gene TRBV4-3; D possibly corresponds to TRBD1 (6 bases). The germline gives CDR1 LGHNA, CDR2 YSLEER. With 3 bases removed from V and 5 bases from J, the gap between germline ends came to 14 bases. This CDR3 region has 15 residues. The CDR3 spells CASSQDYREDQPQHF. In DNA, the CDR3 is TGCGCCAGCAGCCAGGATTACAGGGAGGATCAGCCCCAGCATTTT.

This clonotype was counted only a few times. This rearrangement joins TRBV25-1 to TRBJ2-2; possible D gene TRBD2, 5 bases. Trimming took 1 base from V and 0 from J, leaving 12 bases between them. This CDR3 has 17 amino acids. Germline V gene lookup returns CDR1 MGHDK and CDR2 SYGVNS. CDR3 sequence (DNA): TGTGCCAGCAGTGAATCTGTGAGGGCCCCGAACACCGGGGAGCTGTTTTTT. It yields the protein CASSESVRAPNTGELFF.

This clonotype was seen a few times. This chain links TRBV28 with TRBJ2-4; D remains ambiguous. The ends were cut back, 3 bases at V and 0 bases at J, with 12 bases in the middle. Germline V gene lookup returns CDR1 MDHEN and CDR2 SYDVKM. CDR3 size: 16 residues. CDR3 sequence reads: CASSLGSLAAKNIQYF. The CDR3 nucleotides read TGTGCCAGCAGTTTGGGATCGCTCGCAGCCAAAAACATTCAGTACTTC.

This clonotype has only a few counts. For the CDR3, the DNA is TGTGCCAGCAGCCGAGGGCCCCCTCGCGGAGCGGATACGCAGTATTTT. As protein: CASSRGPPRGADTQYF. The chain employs TRBV7-2 and TRBJ2-3; TRBD2 is a possible D gene (5 bases). Trimming took 5 bases from V and 6 from J, leaving 21 bases between them. The germline V gene has CDR1 SGHTA and CDR2 FQGNSA. This CDR3 has 16 amino acids.

The sample holds many counts of this clonotype. The rearrangement uses TRBV20-1 and TRBJ1-1; D gene unclear. Per the germline V gene, CDR1 is DFQATT and CDR2 is SNEGSKA (reference sequence). This CDR3 has 13 residues. Trimming cost V 5 bases and J 8 bases, with 18 bases left between them. The CDR3 sequence: CSAQYPSTGEAFF. CDR3 sequence (DNA): TGCAGTGCTCAATACCCTTCGACTGGAGAAGCTTTCTTT.

This rearrangement joins TRBV4-3 to TRBJ2-3; TRBD2 matches 11 bases. The CDR3 contains 18 residues. In germline, CDR1 is LGHNA, CDR2 YSLEER. The trim removed 1 base at V and 5 bases at J, leaving 11 bases unmatched. The chain's CDR3 is CASSQAAPLAGGIDTQYF. The CDR3 nucleotides read TGCGCCAGCAGCCAAGCCGCGCCCCTAGCGGGGGGAATAGATACGCAGTATTTT.

This clonotype was seen many times. The V and J genes are TRBV6-1 and TRBJ1-1; D is possibly TRBD1 (6 bases). The CDR3 is made up of 15 amino acids. Germline CDR1 is MNHNS and CDR2 is SASEGT. The V end lost 6 bases, the J end lost 1 base, and 15 bases lay between the germline ends. DNA for the CDR3: TGTGCCAGCAGCCCTAGGGGGAGGGGGAACACTGAAGCTTTCTTT. This codes for CASSPRGRGNTEAFF.

The chain couples TRBV11-2 to TRBJ1-6; D possibly corresponds to TRBD1 (5 bases). There are 18 residues in the CDR3. Trimming shortened V by 6 bases and J by 8 bases, and 26 bases separated the two germline ends. CDR1 and CDR2 from the germline V gene are SGHAT and FQNNGV. CDR3 amino acids: CASRRGVDRNRRDSPLHF. The CDR3 DNA reads as TGTGCCAGCAGGAGAGGGGTCGACCGTAATCGACGGGATTCACCCCTCCACTTT.

The rearrangement links TRBV20-1 to TRBJ2-3, with 9 bases identical to TRBD2. Germline assignment: CDR1 DFQATT and CDR2 SNEGSKA (reference sequence). V trimming: 3 bases; J trimming: 3 bases; junction bases outside the gene matches: 4. CDR3 size: 14 residues. CDR3 nucleotides: TGCAGTGCTAGTGGGCTAGCGGGGACAGATACGCAGTATTTT. Encoded protein: CSASGLAGTDTQYF.

This clonotype was seen a handful of times. This CDR3 is CASSLRQGSNEKLFF. CDR3 nucleotide sequence: TGTGCCAGCAGCTTAAGACAGGGTTCTAATGAAAAACTGTTTTTT. This chain joins TRBV7-2 and TRBJ1-4; 7 nucleotides align to TRBD1. Germline assignment: CDR1 SGHTA and CDR2 FQGNSA. The CDR3 runs to 15 residues. J lost 3 bases, V lost 2 bases, and 3 bases had no gene match.

The chain carries TRBV5-1 and TRBJ2-7, with D perhaps TRBD2 (5 bases). V lost 0 bases, J lost 6 bases, and 16 bases lay in between. This CDR3 region has 15 residues. Germline assignment: CDR1 SGHRS and CDR2 YFSETQ. This chain's CDR3 is CASSLVSGDGSEQYV. The DNA for the CDR3 is TGCGCCAGCAGCTTGGTGTCCGGGGATGGTTCCGAGCAGTACGTC.